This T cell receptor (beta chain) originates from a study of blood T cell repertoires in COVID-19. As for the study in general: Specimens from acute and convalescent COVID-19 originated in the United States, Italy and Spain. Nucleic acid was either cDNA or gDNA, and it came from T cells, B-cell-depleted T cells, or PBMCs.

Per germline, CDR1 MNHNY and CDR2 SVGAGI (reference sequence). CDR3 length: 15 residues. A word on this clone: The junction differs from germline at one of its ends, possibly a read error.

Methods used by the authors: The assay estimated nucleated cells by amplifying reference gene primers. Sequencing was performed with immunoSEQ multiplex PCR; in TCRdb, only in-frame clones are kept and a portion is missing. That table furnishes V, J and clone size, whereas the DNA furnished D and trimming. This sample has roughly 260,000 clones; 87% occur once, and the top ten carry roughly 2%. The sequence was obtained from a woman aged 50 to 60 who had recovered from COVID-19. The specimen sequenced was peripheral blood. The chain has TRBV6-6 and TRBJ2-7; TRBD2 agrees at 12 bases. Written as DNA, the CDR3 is TGTGCCAGCAGCGATACCACTAGCGGGAGGCCTACAACAAACTTC. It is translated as CASSDTTSGRPTTNF.